This entry concerns a single T cell receptor beta chain. CDR3 size: 16 residues. J lost 1 base, V lost 7 bases, and 9 bases had no gene match. CDR1 is LNHDA, CDR2 SQIVND, per germline (reference sequence). This record comes from a study of T cells in tumors after PD-1 blockade. Assay: immunoSEQ multiplex PCR; the TCRdb copy retains only in-frame clones and omits some. The sample carries 7,500 to 8,500 clones, around 57% recorded once. Time point specified: second of two post-therapy site-matched biopsies roughly 2 months apart. The V and J genes are TRBV19 and TRBJ2-1; 8 bases are a match to TRBD1. This TCR derives from a human donor with basal cell carcinoma. This specimen consisted of tumor tissue, obtained after anti-PD-1 treatment. For the CDR3, the DNA is TGTGCCAGTACCCCTTTCCGGACAGGGTCCTACAATGAGCAGTTCTTC. Protein: CASTPFRTGSYNEQFF.